Presented here are 27 T cell receptor beta chains from one specimen sequenced in a study of blood T cell repertoires in COVID-19. Some clones are missing from TCRdb's copy, which holds only in-frame ones; the method was immunoSEQ multiplex PCR. The sample includes 180,000 or so clones, more than 85% of them seen just once. Sequenced material: PBMCs or T cells enriched from blood (not recorded which). The source of these receptors is a human donor with acute COVID-19. The donor label of this sample is uncertain.

The chain uses TRBV5-1 and TRBJ1-1; the D gene is possibly TRBD1 (6 bases). Trimming stripped 0 bases from V and 6 bases from J, with 21 bases between. From germline, CDR1 is SGHRS and CDR2 YFSETQ. This CDR3 spans 17 amino acids. DNA of the CDR3: TGCGCCAGCAGCTTGGTGAGGTCAGGGGCGCTGGGGTCTGAAGCTTTCTTT. Translation gives CASSLVRSGALGSEAFF. Complete variable domain (other parts from reference TRBV5-1 and TRBJ1-1): KAGVTQTPRYLIKTRGQQVTLSCSPISGHRSVSWYQQTPGQGLQFLFEYFSETQRNKGNFPGRFSGRQFSNSRSEMNVSTLELGDSALYLCASSLVRSGALGSEAFFGQGTRLTVV.

The chain joins TRBV29-1 to TRBJ1-4, with 7 nucleotides matching TRBD1. The CDR3 has 14 residues. Unmatched junction bases numbered 8, after V lost 4 bases and J lost 6 bases. Germline V lookup: CDR1 SQVTM, CDR2 ANQGSEA. The CDR3 coding sequence is TGCAGCGTTGGTAGGGGGCGGTGGGATGAAAAACTGTTTTTT. It yields the protein CSVGRGRWDEKLFF.

This clone was observed once. The chain uses TRBV19 and TRBJ1-3; TRBD1 is a possible D gene (6 bases). With 5 bases removed from V and 0 bases from J, the gap between germline ends came to 11 bases. The germline CDR1 and CDR2 sequences are LNHDA and SQIVND (reference sequence). This CDR3 is built from 15 residues. CDR3 DNA: TGTGCCAGTAGTCGACAGGTTCTCTCTGGAAACACCATATATTTT. It encodes CASSRQVLSGNTIYF.

The chain links TRBV19 to TRBJ1-2, with TRBD1 matching over 12 bases. Germline CDR1 is LNHDA and CDR2 is SQIVND (reference sequence). The CDR3 totals 17 residues. The V segment lost 3 bases and the J segment 7 bases; nucleotides outside the gene matches: 12. Here the CDR3 reads CASSMKGQGAYGPGYTF. CDR3 nucleotides: TGTGCCAGTAGTATGAAGGGACAGGGGGCTTATGGTCCTGGCTACACCTTC.

The chain combines TRBV7-7 with TRBJ2-2; D is undetermined. The V end was cut by 1 base, the J end by 4 bases, with 10 bases between. CDR1 and CDR2 (germline): SSHAT, FNYEAQ (reference sequence). The CDR3 extends over 15 amino acids. The CDR3 here is CASSLVLGSTGELFF. The CDR3 nucleotides read TGTGCCAGCAGCTTAGTTCTCGGTTCCACCGGGGAGCTGTTTTTT.

The chain combines TRBV6-5 with TRBJ1-1; D gene uncertain. The V end was cut by 5 bases, the J end by 3 bases, with 10 bases between. Germline V gene data show CDR1 as MNHEY and CDR2 as SVGAGI. The CDR3 totals 13 residues. CDR3 in amino acids: CASSPLRDTEAFF. The CDR3 DNA reads TGTGCCAGCAGTCCCCTACGCGACACTGAAGCTTTCTTT.

CDR3 in amino acids: CASSERTMHLYGYTF. CDR3 nucleotide sequence: TGCGCCAGCAGTGAACGGACAATGCATCTCTATGGCTACACCTTC. The rearrangement uses TRBV10-2 and TRBJ1-2; D is possibly TRBD1 (5 bases). The CDR3 runs to 15 residues. Germline CDR1 is WSHSY and CDR2 is SAAADI. V lost 3 bases and J lost 4, with 15 bases in between.

The chain uses TRBV5-3 and TRBJ2-5, with TRBD2 as a possible D gene (6 bases). TRBV5-3 is flagged as an ORF with uncertain function. The germline V and J ends were trimmed by 3 bases and 0 bases, with 9 bases remaining between them. CDR3 length: 14 residues. The CDR3 region is CARSSPGDQETQYF. The DNA of the CDR3 is TGTGCCAGAAGCTCCCCGGGGGACCAAGAGACCCAGTACTTC.

This chain joins TRBV18 and TRBJ2-2, with 9 bases lining up with TRBD1. J was trimmed by 1 base and V by 0 bases; bases with no gene match: 0. This CDR3 is built from 16 residues. Germline assignment: CDR1 KGHSH and CDR2 LQKENI. CDR3 region: CASSPPGQGNTGELFF. DNA of the CDR3: TGTGCCAGCTCACCACCGGGACAGGGGAACACCGGGGAGCTGTTTTTT.

The genes are TRBV28 and TRBJ2-7; TRBD2 is a possible D gene (5 bases). This CDR3 spans 16 amino acids. V shed 5 bases and J shed 4 bases, with 21 bases lying between them. Germline-derived CDR1 and CDR2 are MDHEN and SYDVKM. In DNA, the CDR3 is TGTGCCAGCAGTCAAATTCGGACGGGGAGTGGTTACGAGCAGTACTTC. Its translation is CASSQIRTGSGYEQYF.

This rearrangement joins TRBV18 to TRBJ1-5; no definite D call. The CDR3 consists of 15 residues. V gave up 1 base and J gave up 4 bases, with 11 bases separating them. Germline CDR1 and CDR2: KGHSH and LQKENI. The CDR3 DNA follows: TGTGCCAGCTCACCACAGTCAGGAAATAATCAGCCCCAGCATTTT. Translating gives CASSPQSGNNQPQHF.

Only one count was recorded for this clone. The chain is built from TRBV27 and TRBJ2-7; D possibly corresponds to TRBD2 (6 bases). The V end was cut by 7 bases, the J end by 0 bases, with 16 bases between. Germline V gene data show CDR1 as MNHEY and CDR2 as SMNVEV (reference sequence). The CDR3 is 15 amino acids. The CDR3 reads CASTNSAGSSYEQYF. CDR3 DNA: TGTGCCAGCACGAACAGTGCGGGGAGCTCCTACGAGCAGTACTTC.

The chain couples TRBV19 to TRBJ1-2, with TRBD1 matching 11 bases. V lost 4 bases, J lost 4 bases, and 5 bases stayed unmatched. The CDR3 has 15 amino acids. Germline CDR1 and CDR2: LNHDA and SQIVND (reference sequence). The CDR3 region has the DNA TGTGCCAGTAGTACTGGACAGGGGGCAGCCTATGGCTACACCTTC. It is translated as CASSTGQGAAYGYTF.

The chain recombines TRBV5-4 with TRBJ2-5; possibly TRBD1 for D (5 bases). V was cut by 3 bases and J by 5 bases, with 11 bases left in between. Germline assignment: CDR1 SGHNT and CDR2 YYREEE (reference sequence). This CDR3 has 13 amino acids. The chain's CDR3 is CASSSFRVETQYF. In nucleotides, the CDR3 is TGTGCCAGCAGCTCTTTCAGGGTTGAGACCCAGTACTTC. The variable domain in full, completed from reference TRBV5-4 and TRBJ2-5, reads ETGVTQSPTHLIKTRGQQVTLRCSSQSGHNTVSWYQQALGQGPQFIFQYYREEENGRGNFPPRFSGLQFPNYSSELNVNALELDDSALYLCASSSFRVETQYFGPGTRLLVL.

This sequence joins TRBV27 and TRBJ2-3; 9 bases are a match to TRBD2. The V gene end was trimmed by 5 bases and the J gene end by 2 bases; junction bases not matched to a gene: 5. Germline CDR1 MNHEY, CDR2 SMNVEV (reference sequence). CDR3 size: 15 residues. CDR3 nucleotides: TGTGCCAGCAGTCTGCTAGCGGGACCCACAGATACGCAGTATTTT. Translated: CASSLLAGPTDTQYF.

This rearrangement joins TRBV5-6 to TRBJ2-1; 7 bases are shared with TRBD1. The CDR3 extends over 15 amino acids. The germline V gene has CDR1 SGHDT and CDR2 YYEEEE. Germline trimming cut 1 base from V and 8 bases from J; bases unmatched to any gene: 9. CDR3 sequence reads: CASSLTGAPFDEQFF. The CDR3 region has the DNA TGTGCCAGCAGCTTGACAGGGGCCCCCTTTGATGAGCAGTTCTTC.

CDR3 in amino acids: CASSGDGGPGANVLTF. CDR3 sequence (DNA): TGTGCCAGCAGTGGAGATGGAGGACCTGGGGCCAACGTCCTGACTTTC. V gene TRBV6-1 combines with J gene TRBJ2-6, with a possible D match to TRBD2 (5 bases). V was shortened by 4 bases and J by 2 bases, with 12 bases between the two germline ends. This CDR3 contains 16 residues. Germline CDR1 MNHNS, CDR2 SASEGT.

The rearrangement links TRBV11-2 to TRBJ2-3, with a tentative D call TRBD2 (5 bases). Germline V gives CDR1 SGHAT, CDR2 FQNNGV. Trimming stripped 3 bases from V and 1 base from J, with 11 bases between. This CDR3 comprises 15 residues. CDR3 DNA sequence: TGTGCCAGCAGCTTTTCGGGGAGAGGCACAGATACGCAGTATTTT. It is translated as CASSFSGRGTDTQYF. Looking up the rest from reference TRBV11-2 and TRBJ2-3 gives the full variable domain: EAGVAQSPRYKIIEKRQSVAFWCNPISGHATLYWYQQILGQGPKLLIQFQNNGVVDDSQLPKDRFSAERLKGVDSTLKIQPAKLEDSAVYLCASSFSGRGTDTQYFGPGTRLTVL.

The chain couples TRBV11-2 to TRBJ1-1, with 9 bases aligning to TRBD1. Per germline, CDR1 SGHAT and CDR2 FQNNGV. The CDR3 is 15 amino acids. After removal of 4 bases from V and 5 bases from J, the junction contained 8 bases not matched to a gene. The chain's CDR3 is CASSSYRGPGTEAFF. DNA of the CDR3: TGTGCCAGCAGCTCCTACAGGGGGCCGGGGACTGAAGCTTTCTTT.

This clone was picked up one time. The V and J genes are TRBV20-1 and TRBJ1-2; D uncertain. This CDR3 is 13 amino acids long. Germline values: CDR1 DFQATT, CDR2 SNEGSKA (reference sequence). With 6 bases removed from V and 0 bases from J, the gap between germline ends came to 11 bases. The chain's CDR3 is CSASLPANYGYTF. The DNA for the CDR3 is TGCAGTGCGAGTCTTCCGGCTAACTATGGCTACACCTTC.

J is TRBJ1-6 and V is TRBV23-1; D unresolved. TRBV23-1 is given ORF status, its function remaining uncertain. Trimming removed 9 bases at V and 6 bases at J, with 6 bases between. CDR3 length: 11 residues. The CDR3 coding sequence is TGCGCCAGTATTCTTAATTCACCCCTCCACTTT. Its protein product is CASILNSPLHF.

This clone was picked up one time. CDR3 bases: TGTGCCAGCAGCCCTTTAGAGGGGGCTGGAAACACCATATATTTT. This sequence encodes CASSPLEGAGNTIYF. The J gene is TRBJ1-3, the V gene TRBV7-9; TRBD1 is a possible D gene (6 bases). Trimming shortened V by 5 bases and J by 2 bases, and 13 bases separated the two germline ends. The CDR3 has 15 residues. Germline V lookup: CDR1 SEHNR, CDR2 FQNEAQ (reference sequence).

The rearrangement uses TRBV15 and TRBJ1-1; weak D call: TRBD1 (5 bases). V was trimmed by 0 bases and J by 3 bases, leaving 14 bases between them. Looked up from germline, CDR1 is LNHNV and CDR2 is YYDKDF (reference sequence). The CDR3 has 16 residues. The CDR3 sequence is CATSRDLRSGDTEAFF. CDR3 nucleotides: TGTGCCACCAGCAGAGATCTCAGGTCGGGGGACACTGAAGCTTTCTTT.

This sequence joins TRBV2 and TRBJ1-2; no reliable D call. Trimming stripped 1 base from V and 7 bases from J, with 13 bases between. The CDR3 is 14 amino acids. Per the germline V gene, CDR1 is SNHLY and CDR2 is FYNNEI. The CDR3 loop reads CASSEESDLAGYTF. CDR3 nucleotide sequence: TGTGCCAGCAGTGAAGAATCAGATCTTGCTGGCTACACCTTC.

The rearrangement uses TRBV5-4 and TRBJ1-4; 7 bases line up with TRBD1. V dropped 4 bases and J dropped 8; count of bases not matched to a gene: 5. The germline V gene has CDR1 SGHNT and CDR2 YYREEE (reference sequence). The CDR3 contains 13 residues. The CDR3 DNA reads as TGTGCCAGCAGCCCCCAGGGGGGCGAAAAACTGTTTTTT. Translated: CASSPQGGEKLFF.

The V and J genes are TRBV5-6 and TRBJ1-5; TRBD1 matches at 7 bases. Per germline, CDR1 SGHDT and CDR2 YYEEEE. The CDR3 is 15 amino acids. Trimming took 1 base from V and 4 from J; bases not matched to a gene: 5. The CDR3 loop is CASSLYGTVNQPQHF. The CDR3 DNA reads TGTGCCAGCAGCTTGTATGGGACAGTGAATCAGCCCCAGCATTTT.

The rearrangement joins TRBV30 to TRBJ1-2, with a weak D call TRBD1 (6 bases). V gave up 3 bases and J gave up 6 bases, with 11 bases separating them. Germline V gene lookup returns CDR1 GTSNPN and CDR2 SVGIG (reference sequence). This CDR3 contains 12 residues. CDR3 bases: TGTGCCTGGAGGACAGGACGGGATGGCTACACCTTC. Encoded protein: CAWRTGRDGYTF.